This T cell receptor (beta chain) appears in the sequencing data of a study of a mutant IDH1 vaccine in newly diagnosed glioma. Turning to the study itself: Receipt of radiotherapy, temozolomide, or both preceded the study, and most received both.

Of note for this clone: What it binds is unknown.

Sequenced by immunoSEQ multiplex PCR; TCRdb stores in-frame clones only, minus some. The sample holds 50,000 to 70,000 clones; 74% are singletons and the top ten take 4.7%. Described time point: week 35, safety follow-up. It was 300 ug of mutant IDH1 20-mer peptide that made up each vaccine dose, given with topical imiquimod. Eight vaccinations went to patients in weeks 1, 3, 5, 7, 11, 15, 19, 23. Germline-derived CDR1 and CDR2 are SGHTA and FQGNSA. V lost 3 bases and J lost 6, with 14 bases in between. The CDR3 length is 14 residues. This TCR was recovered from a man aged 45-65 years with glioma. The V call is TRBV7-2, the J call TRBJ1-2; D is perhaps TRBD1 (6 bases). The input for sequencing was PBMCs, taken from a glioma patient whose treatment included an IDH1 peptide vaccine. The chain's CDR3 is CASSFRGGRDGYTF. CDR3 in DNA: TGTGCCAGCAGCTTTCGAGGGGGGCGGGATGGCTACACCTTC.